This entry lists 16 T cell receptor beta chains sequenced from one sample in a study of T-cell memory formation after mild COVID-19. TCRdb independently ran MiXCR on the 5' RACE reads; one entry per CDR3 protein. The sample consists of 350,000 to 500,000 distinct CDR3 sequences, over 15% of them appearing once. The sample consisted of PBMCs or a T cell subset sorted from them (not recorded which). Every receptor here comes from an adult woman who had mild COVID-19 (a few samples of this study predate the infection). Cell type and time point are not known.

The sample holds a few counts of this clonotype. This rearrangement joins TRBV25-1 to TRBJ2-6, with unresolved D. CDR3 length: 11 amino acids. Trimming removed 4 bases at V and 7 bases at J, with 2 bases between. Germline CDR1 and CDR2: MGHDK and SYGVNS. CDR3 sequence reads: CASSVANVLTF. The CDR3 DNA is TGTGCCAGCAGTGTAGCCAACGTCCTGACTTTC.

The chain employs TRBV20-1 and TRBJ2-5, with 8 bases lining up with TRBD1. This CDR3 region has 15 residues. The trim removed 4 bases at V and 9 bases at J, leaving 16 bases unmatched. Germline CDR1 and CDR2: DFQATT and SNEGSKA (reference sequence). DNA for the CDR3: TGCAGTGCTAAGGTGGCAGGGGGCGGTCACAGGGCCCAGTACTTC. Protein product: CSAKVAGGGHRAQYF.

In this sample, this clonotype turned up once. This rearrangement joins TRBV2 to TRBJ2-1, with D perhaps matching TRBD1 (5 bases). Germline V gene sequence: CDR1 SNHLY, CDR2 FYNNEI. V was trimmed by 6 bases and J by 10 bases, leaving 13 bases between them. The CDR3 has 12 amino acids. The CDR3 sequence: CASRASKGEQFF. CDR3 DNA sequence: TGTGCCAGCAGGGCTAGTAAGGGGGAGCAGTTCTTC.

CDR3 amino acids: CASSFSAAAETQYF. The CDR3 region has the DNA TGCGCCAGCAGCTTCTCGGCGGCTGCTGAGACCCAGTACTTC. The rearrangement uses TRBV5-1 and TRBJ2-5, with D unresolved. With 2 bases removed from V and 5 bases from J, the gap between germline ends came to 13 bases. CDR1 SGHRS and CDR2 YFSETQ come from the germline V gene. The CDR3 spans 14 residues.

The V gene is TRBV7-6, the J gene TRBJ1-4, with a weak D call TRBD1 (6 bases). CDR3 length equals 16 residues. The germline gives CDR1 SGHVS, CDR2 FNYEAQ. The ends were cut back, 1 base at V and 5 bases at J, with 14 bases in the middle. The CDR3 nucleotides are TGTGCCAGCAGCTTAGGAGGGGGGGACCCAAATGAAAAACTGTTTTTT. Translating gives CASSLGGGDPNEKLFF.

This clonotype was picked up a small number of times. The chain links TRBV7-2 to TRBJ1-4; 7 bases match TRBD1. CDR3 length equals 16 residues. The germline V gene has CDR1 SGHTA and CDR2 FQGNSA. V shed 5 bases and J 3 bases; nucleotides not matched to a gene: 9. The CDR3 sequence: CASSQARGLSNEKLFF. The CDR3 DNA reads as TGTGCCAGCAGCCAAGCCAGGGGGTTATCTAATGAAAAACTGTTTTTT.

The chain recombines TRBV7-8 with TRBJ2-7, with a tentative D call TRBD2 (6 bases). The CDR3 has 13 residues. The germline V and J ends were trimmed by 2 bases and 3 bases, with 8 bases remaining between them. Germline lookup yields CDR1 SGHVS and CDR2 FQNEAQ. The CDR3 reads CASSLTGLYEQYF. The CDR3 DNA reads TGTGCCAGCAGCTTAACGGGACTCTACGAGCAGTACTTC.

The chain recombines TRBV29-1 with TRBJ2-6; no clear D. The germline CDR1 and CDR2 sequences are SQVTM and ANQGSEA. Trimming took 4 bases from V and 0 from J, leaving 7 bases between them. The CDR3 sequence is 14 residues long. The CDR3 nucleotides read TGCAGCGTTGCACCAGACTCTGGGGCCAACGTCCTGACTTTC. It yields the protein CSVAPDSGANVLTF.

This clonotype was recorded many times. As DNA, the CDR3 is TGTGCCACCAGCAGAGATTATCAGGCCGGGGAGCTGTTTTTT. Residues: CATSRDYQAGELFF. This chain uses TRBV15 with TRBJ2-2; D remains unclear. The V and J ends lost 0 bases and 6 bases respectively, with 8 bases between them. Germline V gene lookup returns CDR1 LNHNV and CDR2 YYDKDF (reference sequence). The CDR3 is made up of 14 amino acids.

This chain uses TRBV5-1 with TRBJ2-2, with TRBD1 matching over 8 bases. This CDR3 is 15 amino acids long. The V gene end was trimmed by 5 bases and the J gene end by 5 bases; junction bases not matched to a gene: 8. Germline CDR1 is SGHRS and CDR2 is YFSETQ. In DNA form, the CDR3 reads TGCGCCAGCAGAAACAGGGGGAGCGATACCGGGGAGCTGTTTTTT. Amino acid sequence: CASRNRGSDTGELFF.

This clonotype was recorded a few times. The chain is built from TRBV6-5 and TRBJ2-1; 16 bases match TRBD2. Germline V gene data show CDR1 as MNHEY and CDR2 as SVGAGI. The CDR3 is made up of 17 amino acids. Trimming cost V 5 bases and J 7 bases; bases outside gene matches: 8. CDR3 in DNA: TGTGCCAGCAGTCAAGTCCCGGGACTAGCGGGAGGGAATGAGCAGTTCTTC. Translated, it gives CASSQVPGLAGGNEQFF.

The gene calls are TRBV20-1 and TRBJ1-4; TRBD1 matches 7 bases. Germline-derived CDR1 and CDR2 are DFQATT and SNEGSKA (reference sequence). This CDR3 region has 16 residues. V dropped 6 bases and J dropped 7; count of bases not matched to a gene: 17. The CDR3 coding sequence is TGCAGTGCCACAAGCTCCCGACAGGGTTGGACTGAAAAACTGTTTTTT. This translates into CSATSSRQGWTEKLFF.

The rearrangement uses TRBV4-2 and TRBJ2-1, with 9 bases aligning to TRBD1. The CDR3 sequence is 17 residues long. CDR1 is LGHNA and CDR2 is YNFKEQ in the germline V gene. V lost 1 base to trimming and J lost 6 bases; unmatched junction nucleotides: 10. The CDR3 nucleotides read TGTGCCAGCAGCCAAGCCCGGGGACAGGGTAGGGGCAATGAGCAGTTCTTC. It specifies CASSQARGQGRGNEQFF.

This clonotype was counted between two and nine times. The V and J genes are TRBV20-1 and TRBJ1-5; no firm D call. Germline V CDR1 and CDR2: DFQATT, SNEGSKA (reference sequence). V shed 3 bases and J shed 2 bases, with 11 bases lying between them. CDR3 length: 14 amino acids. CDR3 residues: CSARWGEGNQPQHF. CDR3 nucleotide sequence: TGCAGTGCTAGGTGGGGAGAGGGCAATCAGCCCCAGCATTTT.

The chain couples TRBV5-6 to TRBJ1-2, with 7 bases lining up with TRBD1. The CDR3 consists of 16 residues. CDR1 is SGHDT, CDR2 YYEEEE, per germline. J gave up 3 bases and V 3 bases, and 11 bases lay outside the gene matches. Here the CDR3 DNA reads TGTGCCAGCAGCTCTCTTCCAGGAGGGGGCCACTATGGCTACACCTTC. Protein sequence: CASSSLPGGGHYGYTF.

J is TRBJ2-7 and V is TRBV4-1, with 9 bases that match TRBD2. After removal of 0 bases from V and 3 bases from J, the junction contained 12 bases not matched to a gene. The CDR3 extends over 18 amino acids. CDR1 MGHRA and CDR2 YSYEKL come from the germline V gene. The chain's CDR3 is CASSQDSQGLARYYEQYF. The DNA for the CDR3 is TGCGCCAGCAGCCAAGATAGTCAGGGACTAGCAAGGTACTACGAGCAGTACTTC.